The rows below give T cell receptor beta chains drawn from one sample of a study of blood T cell repertoires in COVID-19. Produced via immunoSEQ multiplex PCR; TCRdb's table is partial and in-frame only. Of about 320,000 clones listed, approximately 89% are singletons. The sequenced sample was peripheral blood. The receptors shown here come from a woman under 40 with COVID-19, enrolled during active disease. CDR3s include the opening cysteine and the closing phenylalanine or tryptophan. Fields, in order: CDR3 length, D gene, J gene, V gene, CDR3 DNA, CDR3 protein. The D gene is left open where the match is weak.

length: 16; D: TRBD2; J: TRBJ2-5; V: TRBV4-1; DNA: TGCGCCAGCAGCCAAGGGGTCGGGGGGACCCAAGAGACCCAGTACTTC; CDR3: CASSQGVGGTQETQYF
length: 13; D: .; J: TRBJ2-7; V: TRBV7-2; DNA: TGTGCCAGCAGTCTAACGCAGGGTTACGAGCAGTACTTC; CDR3: CASSLTQGYEQYF
length: 16; D: TRBD2; J: TRBJ2-1; V: TRBV6-2/TRBV6-3; DNA: TGTGCCAGCAGCTTCCTCCTAGCGGGGGTCTACAATGAGCAGTTCTTC; CDR3: CASSFLLAGVYNEQFF
length: 15; D: TRBD2; J: TRBJ2-5; V: TRBV3-1/TRBV3-2; DNA: TGTGCCAGCAGCCAAGGGGGTCCCGGGGGGGAGACCCAGTACTTC; CDR3: CASSQGGPGGETQYF
length: 14; D: .; J: TRBJ1-1; V: TRBV6-5; DNA: TGTGCCAGCAGTTCCGCGCTATTTAGCACTGAAGCTTTCTTT; CDR3: CASSSALFSTEAFF
length: 15; D: .; J: TRBJ1-6; V: TRBV15; DNA: TGTGCCACCAGCGTAAACAGGGAGTTAAGTTCACCCCTCCACTTT; CDR3: CATSVNRELSSPLHF
length: 17; D: TRBD1; J: TRBJ1-3; V: TRBV6-1; DNA: TGTGCCAGCAGTGAAGGTTGGCAGGGGGCGGCTGGAAACACCATATATTTT; CDR3: CASSEGWQGAAGNTIYF
length: 12; D: .; J: TRBJ1-2; V: TRBV11-3; DNA: TGTGCCAGCAGCTTCAGGGGCAGCGGCTACACCTTC; CDR3: CASSFRGSGYTF
length: 15; D: .; J: TRBJ2-3; V: TRBV2; DNA: TGTGCCAGCAGTGACGGGTTCTCATTAGGAGATACGCAGTATTTT; CDR3: CASSDGFSLGDTQYF
length: 14; D: TRBD1; J: TRBJ1-1; V: TRBV7-2; DNA: TGTGCCAGCAGCATGACAGGGAAGGACACTGAAGCTTTCTTT; CDR3: CASSMTGKDTEAFF